This T cell receptor beta chain was captured by sequencing in a study of a mutant IDH1 vaccine in newly diagnosed glioma. Across the whole study: Most patients had radiochemotherapy with temozolomide before enrollment; others had one alone.

Generated by immunoSEQ multiplex PCR, the TCRdb table keeps only in-frame clones and is missing some. The repertoire consists of tens of thousands of clones, with roughly 85% occurring once and the leading ten covering about 2.2%. Germline trimming cut 4 bases from V and 4 bases from J; bases unmatched to any gene: 8. The length of the CDR3 is 16 residues. Germline-derived CDR1 and CDR2 are MGHRA and YSYEKL. Noted time point: week 23, last vaccination. What each vaccine dose contained was 300 ug of mutant IDH1 20-mer peptide, accompanied by topical imiquimod. This clone was recorded only once. The target antigen is unknown.

This TCR was recovered from a man aged 25 to 40 with glioma. Some clones in this sample may be carry-over from other donors' samples. Sample: PBMCs, taken from a glioma patient whose treatment included an IDH1 peptide vaccine. The chain carries TRBV4-1 and TRBJ2-1; TRBD2 matches at 9 bases. CDR3 coding DNA: TGCGCCAGCAGCCTCACGACTAGCGGATATTACAATGAGCAGTTCTTC. It is translated as CASSLTTSGYYNEQFF.